The TCR beta chain under discussion was sequenced for a study of Graves' ophthalmopathy and Graves' hyperthyroidism. Hyperthyroidism patients were newly diagnosed, under 2 months' duration, aged 18 to 65. Additional autoimmune diseases, uncontrolled infections, pregnancy or lactation disqualified patients. Using RNA transcripts, the TCR beta CDR3 regions were amplified. First-round RT-PCR employed HTBI primers, with a second-round multiplex PCR after it. TCRdb fed the multiplex PCR reads into MiXCR, producing one record per CDR3 protein. The data contain over a million distinct CDR3 sequences, around a third of them seen just once; the ten biggest clones take up 11%. There are many counts of this clonotype. The germline V gene encodes CDR1 SGDLS and CDR2 YYNGEE. With 3 bases clipped from V and 4 bases from J, the junction kept 9 bases outside the gene matches. This CDR3 has 15 amino acids.

The receptor was derived from an adult man with Graves' hyperthyroidism. The genes are TRBV9 and TRBJ1-2, with 7 positions matching TRBD1. The sample taken for sequencing was peripheral blood or thyroid tissue (not recorded which). The CDR3 sequence: CASSDPTTGPYGYTF. In DNA, the CDR3 is TGTGCCAGCAGCGACCCTACGACAGGGCCCTATGGCTACACCTTC.